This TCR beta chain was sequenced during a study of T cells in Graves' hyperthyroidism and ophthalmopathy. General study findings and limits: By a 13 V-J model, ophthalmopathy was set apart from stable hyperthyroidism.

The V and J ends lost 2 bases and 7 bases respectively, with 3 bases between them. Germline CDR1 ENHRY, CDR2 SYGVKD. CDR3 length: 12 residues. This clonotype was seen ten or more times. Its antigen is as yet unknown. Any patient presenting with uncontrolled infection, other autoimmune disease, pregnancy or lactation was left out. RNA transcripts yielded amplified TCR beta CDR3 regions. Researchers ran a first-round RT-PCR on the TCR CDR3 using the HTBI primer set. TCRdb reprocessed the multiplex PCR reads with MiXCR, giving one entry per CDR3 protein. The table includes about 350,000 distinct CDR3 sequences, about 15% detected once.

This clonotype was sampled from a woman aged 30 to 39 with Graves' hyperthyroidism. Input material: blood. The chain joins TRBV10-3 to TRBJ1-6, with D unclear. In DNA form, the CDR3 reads TGTGCCATCAGTGAGGGGAATTCACCCCTCCACTTT. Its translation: CAISEGNSPLHF.